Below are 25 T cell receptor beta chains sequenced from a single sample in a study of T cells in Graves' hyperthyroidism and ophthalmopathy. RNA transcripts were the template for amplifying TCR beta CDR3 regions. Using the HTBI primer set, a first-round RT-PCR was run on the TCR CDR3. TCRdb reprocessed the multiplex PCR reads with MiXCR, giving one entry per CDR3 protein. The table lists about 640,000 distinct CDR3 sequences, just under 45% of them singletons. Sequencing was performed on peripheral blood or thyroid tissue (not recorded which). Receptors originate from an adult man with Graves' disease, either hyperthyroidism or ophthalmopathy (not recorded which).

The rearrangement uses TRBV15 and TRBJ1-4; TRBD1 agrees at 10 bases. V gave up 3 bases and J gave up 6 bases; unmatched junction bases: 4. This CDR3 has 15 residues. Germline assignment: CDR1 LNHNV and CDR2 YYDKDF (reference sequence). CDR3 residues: CATSRSGTGDEKLFF. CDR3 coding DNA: TGTGCCACCAGCAGGTCCGGGACAGGGGATGAAAAACTGTTTTTT.

In DNA form, the CDR3 reads TGTGCCACCAGCAGAGGGGACAGGGGGGACTACGAGCAGTACTTC. This gives the protein CATSRGDRGDYEQYF. The chain recombines TRBV15 with TRBJ2-7, with TRBD1 identical over 11 bases. Looked up from germline, CDR1 is LNHNV and CDR2 is YYDKDF (reference sequence). The CDR3 contains 15 residues. V dropped 1 base and J dropped 3; count of bases not matched to a gene: 2. Looking up the rest from reference TRBV15 and TRBJ2-7 gives the full variable domain: DAMVIQNPRYQVTQFGKPVTLSCSQTLNHNVMYWYQQKSSQAPKLLFHYYDKDFNNEADTPDNFQSRRPNTSFCFLDIRSPGLGDTAMYLCATSRGDRGDYEQYFGPGTRLTVT.

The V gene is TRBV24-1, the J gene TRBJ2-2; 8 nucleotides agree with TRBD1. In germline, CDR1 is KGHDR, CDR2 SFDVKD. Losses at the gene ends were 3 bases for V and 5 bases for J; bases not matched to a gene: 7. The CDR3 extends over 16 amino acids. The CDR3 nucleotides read TGTGCCACCAGTGATGGCCGACAGGGGAGGACCGGGGAGCTGTTTTTT. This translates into CATSDGRQGRTGELFF.

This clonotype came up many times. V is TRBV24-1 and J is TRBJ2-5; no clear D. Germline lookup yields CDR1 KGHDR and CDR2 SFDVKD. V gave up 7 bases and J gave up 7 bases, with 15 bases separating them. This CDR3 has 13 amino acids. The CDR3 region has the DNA TGTGCCACCAGCGAGGAGACCACGGGGACCCAGTACTTC. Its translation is CATSEETTGTQYF.

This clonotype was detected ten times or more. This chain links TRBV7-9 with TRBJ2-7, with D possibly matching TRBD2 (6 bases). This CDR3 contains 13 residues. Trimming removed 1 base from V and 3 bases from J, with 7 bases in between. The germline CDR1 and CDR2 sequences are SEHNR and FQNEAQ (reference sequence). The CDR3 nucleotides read TGTGCCAGCAGCTTAGGGCGGGACTACGAGCAGTACTTC. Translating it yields CASSLGRDYEQYF.

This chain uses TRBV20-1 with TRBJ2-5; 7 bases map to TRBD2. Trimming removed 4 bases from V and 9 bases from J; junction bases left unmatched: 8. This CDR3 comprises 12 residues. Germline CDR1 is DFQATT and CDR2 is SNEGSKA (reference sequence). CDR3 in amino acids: CSANQGGAAQYF. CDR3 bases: TGCAGTGCTAACCAGGGAGGGGCGGCCCAGTACTTC.

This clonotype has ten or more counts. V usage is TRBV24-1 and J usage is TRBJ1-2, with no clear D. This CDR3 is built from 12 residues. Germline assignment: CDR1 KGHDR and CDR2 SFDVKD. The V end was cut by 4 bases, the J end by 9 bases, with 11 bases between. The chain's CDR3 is CATSDRDGSYTF. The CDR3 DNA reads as TGTGCCACCAGTGACCGGGATGGAAGCTACACCTTC.

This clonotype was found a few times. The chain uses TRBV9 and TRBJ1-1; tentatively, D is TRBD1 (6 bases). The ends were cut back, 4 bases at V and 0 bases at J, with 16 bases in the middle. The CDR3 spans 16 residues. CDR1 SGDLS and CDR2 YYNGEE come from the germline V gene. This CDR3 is CASSSADRALNTEAFF. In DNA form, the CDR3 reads TGTGCCAGCAGCTCGGCGGACAGAGCGTTGAACACTGAAGCTTTCTTT.

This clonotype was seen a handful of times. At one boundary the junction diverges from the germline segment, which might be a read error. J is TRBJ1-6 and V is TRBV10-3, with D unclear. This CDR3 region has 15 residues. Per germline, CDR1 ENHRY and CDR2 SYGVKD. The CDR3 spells CASSEFEAPNSPLHF. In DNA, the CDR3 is TGTGCCAGCAGTGAATTTGAGGCCCCTAATTCACCCCTCCACTTT.

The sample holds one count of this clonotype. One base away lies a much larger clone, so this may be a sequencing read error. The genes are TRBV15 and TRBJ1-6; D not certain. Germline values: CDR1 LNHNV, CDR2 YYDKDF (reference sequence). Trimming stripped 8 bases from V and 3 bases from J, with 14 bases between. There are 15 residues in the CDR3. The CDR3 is CATGNRAVYNSPLHF. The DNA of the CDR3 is TGTGCCACCGGCAACCGGGCCGTCTATAATTCACCCCTCCACTTT.

CDR3 sequence: CASSKSTQYF. CDR3 DNA sequence: TGTGCCAGCAGCAAGAGTACCCAGTACTTC. This chain uses TRBV7-2 with TRBJ2-5, with D uncertain. The CDR3 runs to 10 residues. CDR1 is SGHTA, CDR2 FQGNSA, per germline. With 5 bases removed from V and 8 bases from J, the gap between germline ends came to 6 bases. Together with reference TRBV7-2 and TRBJ2-5, the CDR3 gives the full variable domain: GAGVSQSPSNKVTEKGKDVELRCDPISGHTALYWYRQSLGQGLEFLIYFQGNSAPDKSGLPSDRFSAERTGGSVSTLTIQRTQQEDSAVYLCASSKSTQYFGPGTRLLVL.

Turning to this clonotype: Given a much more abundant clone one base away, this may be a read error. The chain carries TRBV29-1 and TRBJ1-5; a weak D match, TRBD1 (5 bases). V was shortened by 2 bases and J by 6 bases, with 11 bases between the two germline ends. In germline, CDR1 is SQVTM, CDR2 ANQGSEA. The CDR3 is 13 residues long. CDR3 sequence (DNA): TGCAGCGTTGAATTCAGGGTTGGTCAGCCCCAGCATTTT. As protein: CSVEFRVGQPQHF.

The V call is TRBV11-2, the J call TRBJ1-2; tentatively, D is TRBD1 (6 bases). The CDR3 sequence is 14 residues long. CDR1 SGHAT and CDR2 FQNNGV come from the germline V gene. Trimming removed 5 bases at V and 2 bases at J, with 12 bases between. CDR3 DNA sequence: TGTGCCAGCAGCGCAATAACAGGGAACTATGGCTACACCTTC. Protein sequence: CASSAITGNYGYTF.

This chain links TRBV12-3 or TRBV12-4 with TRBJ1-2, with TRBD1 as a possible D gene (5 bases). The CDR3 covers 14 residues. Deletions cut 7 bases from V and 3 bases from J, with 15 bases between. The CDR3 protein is CASTTNRGDYGYTF. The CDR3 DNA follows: TGTGCCAGCACCACAAATCGGGGGGACTATGGCTACACCTTC.

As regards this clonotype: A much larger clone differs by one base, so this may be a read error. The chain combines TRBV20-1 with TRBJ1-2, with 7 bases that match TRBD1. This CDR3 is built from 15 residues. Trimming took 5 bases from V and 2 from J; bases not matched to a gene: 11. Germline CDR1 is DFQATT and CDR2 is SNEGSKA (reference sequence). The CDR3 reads CSAHSPGQTNYGYTF. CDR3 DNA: TGCAGTGCTCATTCCCCGGGACAGACCAACTATGGCTACACCTTC.

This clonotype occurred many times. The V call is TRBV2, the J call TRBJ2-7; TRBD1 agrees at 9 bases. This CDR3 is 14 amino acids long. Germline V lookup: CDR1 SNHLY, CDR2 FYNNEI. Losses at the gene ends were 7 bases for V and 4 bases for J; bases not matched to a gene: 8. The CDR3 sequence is CASNPQGAGYEQYF. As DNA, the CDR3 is TGTGCCAGCAATCCACAGGGGGCAGGTTACGAGCAGTACTTC.

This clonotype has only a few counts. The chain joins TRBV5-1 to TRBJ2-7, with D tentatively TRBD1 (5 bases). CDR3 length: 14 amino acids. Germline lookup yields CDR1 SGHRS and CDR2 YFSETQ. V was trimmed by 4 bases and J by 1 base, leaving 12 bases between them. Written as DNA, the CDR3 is TGCGCCAGCAGCCCAAGGGGCGTTTCCTACGAGCAGTACTTC. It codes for CASSPRGVSYEQYF.

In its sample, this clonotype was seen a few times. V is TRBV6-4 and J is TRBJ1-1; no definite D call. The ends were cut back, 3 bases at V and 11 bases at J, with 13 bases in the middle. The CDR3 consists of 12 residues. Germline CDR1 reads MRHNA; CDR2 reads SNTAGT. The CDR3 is CASSEAKTSAFF. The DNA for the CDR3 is TGTGCCAGCAGTGAGGCGAAAACGTCGGCTTTCTTT.

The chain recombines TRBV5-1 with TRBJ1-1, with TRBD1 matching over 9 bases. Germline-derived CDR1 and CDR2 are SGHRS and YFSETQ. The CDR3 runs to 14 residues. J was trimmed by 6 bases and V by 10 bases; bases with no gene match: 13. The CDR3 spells CARSPQGAVAEAFF. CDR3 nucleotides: TGCGCCCGGAGCCCACAGGGGGCTGTTGCTGAAGCTTTCTTT.

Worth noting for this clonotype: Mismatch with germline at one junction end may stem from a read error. The CDR3 DNA follows: TGTGCTAGCAGCGGGAGTGGGAACGGGGAGCTGTTTTTT. Translated: CASSGSGNGELFF. This rearrangement joins TRBV7-9 to TRBJ2-2; the match to TRBD2 covers 8 bases. CDR3 length: 13 residues. Germline CDR1 and CDR2: SEHNR and FQNEAQ (reference sequence).

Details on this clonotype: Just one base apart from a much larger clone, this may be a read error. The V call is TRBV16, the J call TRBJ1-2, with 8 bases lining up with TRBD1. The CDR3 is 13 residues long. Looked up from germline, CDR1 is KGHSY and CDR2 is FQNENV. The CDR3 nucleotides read TGTGCCAGCAGCGGCTCAGGGGGCTGGGGCTGCACCTTC. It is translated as CASSGSGGWGCTF.

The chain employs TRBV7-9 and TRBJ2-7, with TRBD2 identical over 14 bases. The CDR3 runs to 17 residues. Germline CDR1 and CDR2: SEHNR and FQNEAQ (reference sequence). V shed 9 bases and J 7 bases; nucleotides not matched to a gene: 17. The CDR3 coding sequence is TGTGCCAGTAGCCTCACCGGGACTAGCGGGAGTCCGGGGGAGCAGTACTTC. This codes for CASSLTGTSGSPGEQYF.

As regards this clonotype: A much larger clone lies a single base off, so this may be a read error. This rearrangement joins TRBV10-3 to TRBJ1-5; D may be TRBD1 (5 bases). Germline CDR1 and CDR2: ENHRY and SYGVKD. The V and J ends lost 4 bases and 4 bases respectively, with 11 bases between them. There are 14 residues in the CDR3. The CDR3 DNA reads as TGTGCCATCAGTGGGGGGACTGATAATCAGCCCCAGCATTTT. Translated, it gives CAISGGTDNQPQHF.

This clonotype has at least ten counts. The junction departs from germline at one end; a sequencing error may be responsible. The CDR3 DNA reads TGTGCCAGCAGCCTAGCGGGGGCAGGGGAGACCCAGTACTTC. Translated, it gives CASSLAGAGETQYF. The chain recombines TRBV7-6 with TRBJ2-5; 10 bases are a match to TRBD2. Per the germline V gene, CDR1 is SGHVS and CDR2 is FNYEAQ. This CDR3 contains 14 residues.

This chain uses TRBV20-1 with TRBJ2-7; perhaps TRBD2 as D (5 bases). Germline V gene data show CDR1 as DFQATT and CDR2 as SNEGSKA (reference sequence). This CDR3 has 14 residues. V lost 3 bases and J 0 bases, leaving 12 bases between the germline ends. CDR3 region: CSASKRPDSYEQYF. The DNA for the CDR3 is TGCAGTGCTAGTAAGCGGCCCGACTCCTACGAGCAGTACTTC.